These 21 T cell receptor beta chains were all obtained from the same sample, sequenced in a study of breast tumors, draining lymph nodes, adjacent tissues. Samples came from axillary lymph nodes draining the breast cancer. TCRdb reprocessed the multiplex PCR reads via MiXCR and lists one record per CDR3 protein. The sample lists 150,000 to 200,000 distinct CDR3 sequences, approximately 33% occurring once. Sequencing was done on a sample of axillary lymph node tissue. Source of these receptors: a female donor with breast cancer. Some clones in this sample may be carry-over from other donors' samples.

This clonotype was observed many times. The chain is built from TRBV7-2 and TRBJ1-6, with D tentatively TRBD1 (6 bases). The V end was cut by 4 bases, the J end by 5 bases, with 9 bases between. From germline, CDR1 is SGHTA and CDR2 FQGNSA. The CDR3 loop spans 14 amino acids. CDR3 residues: CASSSGVHNSPLHF. The CDR3 DNA follows: TGTGCCAGCAGCTCAGGGGTGCATAATTCACCCCTCCACTTT.

This clonotype came up many times. The CDR3 loop is CSARPSGRYYTF. In nucleotides, the CDR3 is TGCAGTGCTAGACCCTCGGGGCGGTACTACACCTTC. The chain employs TRBV20-1 and TRBJ1-2, with D tentatively TRBD1 (5 bases). The length of the CDR3 is 12 residues. Trimming took 2 bases from V and 10 from J, leaving 14 bases between them. Per germline, CDR1 DFQATT and CDR2 SNEGSKA (reference sequence).

This clonotype was seen a handful of times. This chain uses TRBV6-1 with TRBJ2-7; 9 nucleotides match TRBD1. This CDR3 has 15 amino acids. The J segment lost 5 bases and the V segment lost 6 bases, leaving 11 bases of the junction unmatched. Looked up from germline, CDR1 is MNHNS and CDR2 is SASEGT. CDR3 loop: CASRDRGPTGDEQYF. CDR3 sequence (DNA): TGTGCCAGCAGGGACAGGGGCCCAACAGGAGACGAGCAGTACTTC.

This clonotype was seen repeatedly, ten times or more. V and J are TRBV7-8 and TRBJ1-4; perhaps TRBD1 as D (5 bases). Trimming removed 4 bases from V and 8 bases from J, with 8 bases in between. The germline V gene has CDR1 SGHVS and CDR2 FQNEAQ. This CDR3 is built from 12 residues. Here the CDR3 reads CASSWRGEKLFF. In nucleotides, the CDR3 is TGTGCCAGCAGCTGGAGGGGAGAAAAACTGTTTTTT.

This clonotype was detected many times. This chain uses TRBV9 with TRBJ2-5; tentative D call: TRBD2 (6 bases). The CDR3 length is 15 residues. Germline assignment: CDR1 SGDLS and CDR2 YYNGEE. The V and J ends lost 3 bases and 1 base respectively, with 13 bases between them. The CDR3 loop reads CASSEIADFQETQYF. The CDR3 DNA sequence: TGTGCCAGCAGCGAAATAGCGGACTTCCAAGAGACCCAGTACTTC.

In its sample, this clonotype was seen once. This chain connects TRBV7-9 to TRBJ1-4; 8 nucleotides line up with TRBD1. Germline-derived CDR1 and CDR2 are SEHNR and FQNEAQ (reference sequence). This CDR3 has 17 residues. V was clipped by 8 bases and J by 8 bases; unmatched bases: 19. CDR3 bases: TGTGCCAGCTCCCCCGGAGACAGGGGCCCGAGGAACGAAAAACTGTTTTTT. Translating gives CASSPGDRGPRNEKLFF.

The chain couples TRBV7-8 to TRBJ1-5; D gene ambiguous. V was pared by 1 base and J by 10 bases, with 2 bases between. The V gene's germline CDR1 is SGHVS and CDR2 FQNEAQ. The CDR3 consists of 10 residues. The CDR3 DNA reads TGTGCCAGCAGCTTAGGACCCCAGCATTTT. This sequence encodes CASSLGPQHF.

This clonotype was picked up a small number of times. This may arise from a read error, as a much more abundant clone is one base away. Without the conserved terminal phenylalanine or tryptophan, this CDR3 likely stems from a read error. The chain combines TRBV7-8 with TRBJ2-7; D gene unclear. CDR3 length: 14 residues. Per the germline V gene, CDR1 is SGHVS and CDR2 is FQNEAQ. The V end lost 1 base, the J end lost 3 bases, and 10 bases lay between the germline ends. The CDR3 is CASSLEVALYEQYL. As DNA, the CDR3 is TGTGCCAGCAGCTTAGAAGTGGCCCTCTACGAGCAGTACCTC.

Points on this clonotype: A junction end diverges from the germline sequence, so it may reflect a read error. V is TRBV20-1 and J is TRBJ1-2, with D maybe TRBD1 (5 bases). Germline CDR1 is DFQATT and CDR2 is SNEGSKA (reference sequence). The CDR3 has 14 residues. The CDR3, as DNA: TGCAGTGCTAGGCGATCGGGACCCTGCTATCGCTACACCTTC. Translated, it gives CSARRSGPCYRYTF.

The gene calls are TRBV7-2 and TRBJ1-2, with D possibly matching TRBD1 (5 bases). The germline V gene has CDR1 SGHTA and CDR2 FQGNSA. V lost 1 base, J lost 3 bases, and 12 bases lay in between. This CDR3 is 15 amino acids long. The CDR3 nucleotides are TGTGCCAGCAGCTTAGGGGGGGAAGGGGACTATGGCTACACCTTC. It codes for CASSLGGEGDYGYTF.

This clonotype turned up a few times. This chain joins TRBV18 and TRBJ1-2; 12 nucleotides line up with TRBD1. CDR3 length equals 17 residues. Germline trimming cut 3 bases from V and 6 bases from J; bases unmatched to any gene: 11. Germline-derived CDR1 and CDR2 are KGHSH and LQKENI. CDR3 nucleotides: TGTGCCAGCTCACCCAGGGGGACAGGGGGCGCGAAGAATGGCTACACCTTC. This translates into CASSPRGTGGAKNGYTF.

This clonotype was counted many times. The chain carries TRBV5-8 and TRBJ2-3, with 8 bases aligning to TRBD2. V lost 0 bases, J lost 0 bases, and 3 bases stayed unmatched. Germline values: CDR1 SGHTS, CDR2 YDEGEE. The CDR3 contains 16 residues. CDR3 sequence: CASSLGAGASTDTQYF. DNA of the CDR3: TGTGCCAGCAGCTTGGGAGCGGGGGCCAGCACAGATACGCAGTATTTT.

Worth noting for this clonotype: The conserved closing phenylalanine or tryptophan is absent in this CDR3, likely reflecting a read error. The chain carries TRBV4-3 and TRBJ2-2; the D is unclear. Between the trimmed V and J ends, which lost 4 bases and 5 bases, there was a span of 8 bases. The V gene's germline CDR1 is LGHNA and CDR2 YSLEER. This CDR3 has 13 amino acids. For the CDR3, the DNA is TGCGCCAGCAGCCCCAACCCTACCGGGGAGCTGTTTCTT. Amino acid sequence: CASSPNPTGELFL.

The gene calls are TRBV25-1 and TRBJ2-2, with 9 bases identical to TRBD2. This CDR3 region has 16 residues. V was pared by 1 base and J by 8 bases, with 8 bases of the junction left unmatched. CDR1 is MGHDK and CDR2 is SYGVNS in the germline V gene. CDR3 loop: CASSESPISGSGELFF. The CDR3 coding sequence is TGTGCCAGCAGTGAATCTCCTATTAGCGGGAGTGGGGAGCTGTTTTTT.

As to this clonotype: This clone may be a read error of a much larger clone one base away. The chain recombines TRBV6-5 with TRBJ1-2; 8 bases are shared with TRBD1. The trim removed 8 bases at V and 4 bases at J, leaving 9 bases unmatched. Germline loops: CDR1 MNHEY, CDR2 SVGAGI. CDR3 length: 14 residues. CDR3 nucleotides: TGTGCCAGCGGACGCAGGGGGCGGATCTATGGCTACACCTTC. Residues: CASGRRGRIYGYTF.

This clonotype was seen repeatedly, ten times or more. This chain links TRBV7-2 with TRBJ2-5; D is unclear. CDR3 size: 14 residues. Trimming pared 1 base from V and 1 base from J, leaving 7 bases between. Germline CDR1 and CDR2: SGHTA and FQGNSA. CDR3 in DNA: TGTGCCAGCAGCTTAGATGTGGGCCAAGAGACCCAGTACTTC. It is translated as CASSLDVGQETQYF.

This clonotype was detected ten times or more. This chain links TRBV7-3 with TRBJ2-2, with 8 bases aligning to TRBD2. The CDR3 is made up of 14 amino acids. Germline V lookup: CDR1 SGHTA, CDR2 FQGTGA. Trimming removed 5 bases from V and 5 bases from J; junction bases left unmatched: 4. CDR3 sequence reads: CASSLGLGTGELFF. DNA of the CDR3: TGTGCCAGCAGCCTGGGACTAGGGACCGGGGAGCTGTTTTTT.

The chain combines TRBV4-2 with TRBJ1-1; D perhaps matches TRBD1 (5 bases). This CDR3 has 13 amino acids. V was trimmed by 3 bases and J by 4 bases, leaving 9 bases between them. Germline CDR1 and CDR2: LGHNA and YNFKEQ. The CDR3 nucleotides read TGTGCCAGCAGCCAGGGGGGGATCACTGAAGCTTTCTTT. This gives the protein CASSQGGITEAFF.

This clonotype was observed many times. This chain connects TRBV5-1 to TRBJ1-2; D may be TRBD1 (5 bases). Trimming took off 4 bases at V and 2 bases at J, with 9 bases between the two ends. The CDR3 runs to 13 residues. The germline CDR1 and CDR2 sequences are SGHRS and YFSETQ. CDR3 amino acids: CASSVDTNYGYTF. DNA for the CDR3: TGCGCCAGCAGCGTGGACACCAACTATGGCTACACCTTC.

This clonotype has a count of ten or more. The genes are TRBV7-9 and TRBJ2-7; unclear D gene. The CDR3 runs 16 residues. V was shortened by 5 bases and J by 3 bases, with 20 bases between the two germline ends. Germline loops: CDR1 SEHNR, CDR2 FQNEAQ (reference sequence). The CDR3 spells CASSPARAASYYEQYF. The CDR3 coding sequence is TGTGCCAGCAGCCCAGCCCGGGCAGCAAGCTACTACGAGCAGTACTTC.

V gene TRBV2 combines with J gene TRBJ1-1; D is unclear. CDR1 and CDR2 from the germline V gene are SNHLY and FYNNEI. This CDR3 is 16 amino acids long. Between the trimmed V and J ends, which lost 1 base and 3 bases, there was a span of 15 bases. In DNA, the CDR3 is TGTGCCAGCAGTGAAGACTCTTCACTATCATACACTGAAGCTTTCTTT. It is translated as CASSEDSSLSYTEAFF.